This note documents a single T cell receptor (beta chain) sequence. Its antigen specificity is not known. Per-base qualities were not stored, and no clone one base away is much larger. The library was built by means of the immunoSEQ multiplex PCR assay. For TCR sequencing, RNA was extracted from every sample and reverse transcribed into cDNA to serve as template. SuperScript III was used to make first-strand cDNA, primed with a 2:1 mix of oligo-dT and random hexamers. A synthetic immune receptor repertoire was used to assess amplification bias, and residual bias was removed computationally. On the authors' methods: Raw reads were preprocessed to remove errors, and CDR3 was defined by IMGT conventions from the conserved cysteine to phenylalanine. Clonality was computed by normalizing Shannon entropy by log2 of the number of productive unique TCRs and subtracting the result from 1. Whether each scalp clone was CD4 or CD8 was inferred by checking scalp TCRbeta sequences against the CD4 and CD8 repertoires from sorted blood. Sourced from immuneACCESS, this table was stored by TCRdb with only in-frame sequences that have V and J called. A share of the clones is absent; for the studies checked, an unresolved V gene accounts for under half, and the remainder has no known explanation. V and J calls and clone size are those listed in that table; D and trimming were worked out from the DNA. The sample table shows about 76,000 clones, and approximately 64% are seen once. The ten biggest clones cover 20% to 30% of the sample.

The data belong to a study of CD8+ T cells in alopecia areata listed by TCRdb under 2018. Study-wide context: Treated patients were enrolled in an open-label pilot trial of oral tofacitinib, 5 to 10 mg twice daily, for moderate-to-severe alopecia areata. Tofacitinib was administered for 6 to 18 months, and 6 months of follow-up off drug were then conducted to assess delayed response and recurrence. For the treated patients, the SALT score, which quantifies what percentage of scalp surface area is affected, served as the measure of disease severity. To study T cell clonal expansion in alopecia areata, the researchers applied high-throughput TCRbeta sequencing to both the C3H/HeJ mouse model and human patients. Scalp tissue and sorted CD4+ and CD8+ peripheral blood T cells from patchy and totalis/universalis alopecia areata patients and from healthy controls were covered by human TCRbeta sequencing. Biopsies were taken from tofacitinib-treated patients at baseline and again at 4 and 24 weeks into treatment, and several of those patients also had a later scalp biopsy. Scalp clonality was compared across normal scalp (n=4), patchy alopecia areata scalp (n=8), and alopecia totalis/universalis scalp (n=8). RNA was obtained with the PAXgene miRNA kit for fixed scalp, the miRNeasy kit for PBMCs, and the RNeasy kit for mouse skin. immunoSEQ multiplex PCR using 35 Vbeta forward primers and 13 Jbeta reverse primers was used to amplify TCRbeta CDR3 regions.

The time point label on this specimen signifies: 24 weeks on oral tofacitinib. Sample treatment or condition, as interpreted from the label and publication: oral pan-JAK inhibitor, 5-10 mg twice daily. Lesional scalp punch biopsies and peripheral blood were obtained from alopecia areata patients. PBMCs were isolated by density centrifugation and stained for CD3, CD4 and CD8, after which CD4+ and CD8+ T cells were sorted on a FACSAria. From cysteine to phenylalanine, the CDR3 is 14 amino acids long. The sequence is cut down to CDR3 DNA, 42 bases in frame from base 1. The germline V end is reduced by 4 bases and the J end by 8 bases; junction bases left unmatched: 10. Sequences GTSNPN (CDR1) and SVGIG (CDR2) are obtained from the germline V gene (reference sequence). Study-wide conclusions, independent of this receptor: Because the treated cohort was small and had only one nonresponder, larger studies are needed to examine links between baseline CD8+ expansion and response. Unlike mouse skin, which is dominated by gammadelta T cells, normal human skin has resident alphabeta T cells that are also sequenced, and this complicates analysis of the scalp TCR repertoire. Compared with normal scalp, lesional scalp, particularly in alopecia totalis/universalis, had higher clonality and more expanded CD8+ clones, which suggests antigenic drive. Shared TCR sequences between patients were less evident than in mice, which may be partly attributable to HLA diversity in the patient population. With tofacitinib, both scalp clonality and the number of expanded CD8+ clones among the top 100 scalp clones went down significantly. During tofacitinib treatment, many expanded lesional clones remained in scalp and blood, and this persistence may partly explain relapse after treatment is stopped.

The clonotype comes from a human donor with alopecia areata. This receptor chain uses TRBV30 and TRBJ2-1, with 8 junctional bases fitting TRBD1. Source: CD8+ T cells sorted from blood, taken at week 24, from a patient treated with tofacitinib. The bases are TGTGCCTGGAATTGGCAGGGGGCCGCGGATGAGCAGTTCTTC. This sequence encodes CAWNWQGAADEQFF.